A selection of T cell receptor beta chains follows, all from one sample in a study of blood T cell repertoires in COVID-19. The data were produced by immunoSEQ multiplex PCR, yet TCRdb's version contains in-frame clones alone and is incomplete. The data hold more than 80,000 clones, with 85% to 90% observed a single time. Source material: peripheral blood. The origin of the receptors is a human donor with active COVID-19. The donor label of this sample is uncertain. The CDR3 runs from the conserved cysteine through the conserved F or W. A D gene is named only where the DNA matches it firmly. Not all rows give a size; the values are once, few, many and, for expanded clones, a class.

CDR3aa: CASSAGDRVSQPQHF; CDR3nt: TGTGCCAGCAGCGCCGGGGACAGGGTAAGCCAGCCCCAGCATTTT; len: 15; d_gene: TRBD1; abundance: .; v_gene: TRBV7-9; j_gene: TRBJ1-5
CDR3aa: CASSIWGIEAFF; CDR3nt: TGTGCCAGTAGTATTTGGGGCATTGAAGCTTTCTTT; len: 12; d_gene: .; abundance: .; v_gene: TRBV19; j_gene: TRBJ1-1
CDR3aa: CASSSATEDGNYGYTF; CDR3nt: TGTGCCAGCAGCTCAGCGACAGAGGACGGTAACTATGGCTACACCTTC; len: 16; d_gene: .; abundance: .; v_gene: TRBV11-2; j_gene: TRBJ1-2
CDR3aa: CAISQPGNTEAFF; CDR3nt: TGTGCCATCAGCCAGCCAGGGAACACTGAAGCTTTCTTT; len: 13; d_gene: .; abundance: .; v_gene: TRBV10-3; j_gene: TRBJ1-1
CDR3aa: CASSVRGSNSPLHF; CDR3nt: TGTGCCAGCAGTGTGCGGGGTTCCAATTCACCCCTCCACTTT; len: 14; d_gene: .; abundance: few; v_gene: TRBV2; j_gene: TRBJ1-6
CDR3aa: CASSYRQETQYF; CDR3nt: TGTGCCAGCAGTTACCGCCAAGAGACCCAGTACTTC; len: 12; d_gene: .; abundance: .; v_gene: TRBV6-6; j_gene: TRBJ2-5
CDR3aa: CASSIRGGYGYTF; CDR3nt: TGTGCCAGTAGTATCCGGGGAGGCTATGGCTACACCTTC; len: 13; d_gene: .; abundance: once; v_gene: TRBV19; j_gene: TRBJ1-2
CDR3aa: CASSLAGQRQETQYF; CDR3nt: TGTGCCAGCAGCTTAGCCGGACAGAGACAAGAGACCCAGTACTTC; len: 15; d_gene: .; abundance: .; v_gene: TRBV7-9; j_gene: TRBJ2-5
CDR3aa: CASNTGTNEKLFF; CDR3nt: TGTGCCAGTAATACAGGGACTAATGAAAAACTGTTTTTT; len: 13; d_gene: .; abundance: few; v_gene: TRBV2; j_gene: TRBJ1-4
CDR3aa: CASSYRGRDYNEQFF; CDR3nt: TGTGCCAGCAGTTACCGGGGGAGGGACTACAATGAGCAGTTCTTC; len: 15; d_gene: TRBD2; abundance: .; v_gene: TRBV6-2/TRBV6-3; j_gene: TRBJ2-1
CDR3aa: CASSFSTSAYGEQFF; CDR3nt: TGTGCCAGCAGCTTTTCTACTAGTGCCTATGGTGAGCAGTTCTTC; len: 15; d_gene: .; abundance: .; v_gene: TRBV7-2; j_gene: TRBJ2-1
CDR3aa: CASSLWTGSGNTIYF; CDR3nt: TGTGCCAGCAGCTTATGGACAGGGTCTGGAAACACCATATATTTT; len: 15; d_gene: TRBD1; abundance: once; v_gene: TRBV5-5; j_gene: TRBJ1-3
CDR3aa: CASSRESSYNEQFF; CDR3nt: TGTGCCAGCAGTAGGGAGAGCTCCTACAATGAGCAGTTCTTC; len: 14; d_gene: .; abundance: .; v_gene: TRBV5-4; j_gene: TRBJ2-1